The clone carrying this T cell receptor beta chain has more than one count but fewer than ten. Its cognate antigen is unknown. TCRdb keeps only in-frame clones here, not all; method: immunoSEQ multiplex PCR. This sample yields tens of thousands of clones, of which approximately 81% are seen a single time; more than 7% belongs to the top ten. The data originate from a study of cytotoxic CD8 clonotypes in ibrutinib-treated CLL. Turning to the study itself: Sequenced samples delivered averages of around 260,000 productive templates and around 100,000 productive rearrangements. Study results and caveats: Clonality went up at ibrutinib response and then declined back toward baseline at progression.

The TCR was taken from a human donor with chronic lymphocytic leukemia. The material sequenced was PBMCs, taken before ibrutinib treatment.

The CDR3 spells CASSSGGINEQYF. CDR3 DNA: TGTGCCAGCAGTTCAGGGGGCATAAACGAGCAGTACTTC. The V and J genes are TRBV27 and TRBJ2-7, with 8 bases fitting TRBD1. The trim removed 4 bases at V and 5 bases at J, leaving 4 bases unmatched. This CDR3 contains 13 residues. Germline-derived CDR1 and CDR2 are MNHEY and SMNVEV (reference sequence).